This T cell receptor (beta chain) was sequenced during a study of T cell changes during pregnancy in multiple sclerosis. The method was immunoSEQ multiplex PCR; TCRdb's version includes in-frame clones alone and lacks a portion of them. The profile shows tens of thousands of clones, roughly nine tenths of them singletons. Trimming shortened V by 3 bases and J by 8 bases, and 11 bases separated the two germline ends. The CDR3 is 14 amino acids. Looked up from germline, CDR1 is SGHTA and CDR2 is FQGNSA. The TCR comes from a female donor in good health, enrolled as a control in a pregnancy study. Sequences were derived from CD4+ T cells from peripheral blood mononuclear cells, sampled in the second trimester of pregnancy. The V and J genes are TRBV7-2 and TRBJ2-6; perhaps TRBD2 as D (6 bases). The DNA of the CDR3 is TGTGCCAGCAGCTTGGCGGGGCAAACCAACGTCCTGACTTTC. Translated, it gives CASSLAGQTNVLTF.